This T cell receptor beta chain is from a study of blood T cells in healthy people across ages. Combining a sample-barcoded 5' primer with a J-beta primer mix, a second PCR ran for 7 to 11 cycles. TCRdb redid the calling of the 5' RACE reads with MiXCR, one entry per CDR3 protein. The data show around 1.5 million distinct CDR3 sequences, roughly 59% seen once. The ends lost 1 base at V and 8 bases at J; junction bases unmatched: 4. Germline CDR1 LNHNV, CDR2 YYDKDF (reference sequence). The CDR3 sequence is 16 residues long. Each donor was a healthy Caucasian individual from Russia, aged roughly 6 to 95.

The TCR sequence derives from a man between 18 and 35 years old in good health. Sequenced material: blood. The chain recombines TRBV15 with TRBJ2-1; 14 bases are shared with TRBD2. The DNA for the CDR3 is TGTGCCACCAGCAGAGGTGGGACTAGCGGGAGCGATGAGCAGTTCTTC. It is translated as CATSRGGTSGSDEQFF.